The 24 T cell receptor beta chains below all came from one sample that was sequenced in a study of technical replicates of blood from a few donors. Sequenced by immunoSEQ multiplex PCR; TCRdb stores in-frame clones only, minus some. The data contain approximately 75,000 clones, roughly 77% of them singletons. Specimen: PBMCs. The source is a human donor in good health. Some clones in this sample may be carry-over from other donors' samples.

The chain couples TRBV5-4 to TRBJ2-3; tentative D call: TRBD2 (6 bases). In germline, CDR1 is SGHNT, CDR2 YYREEE (reference sequence). V lost 3 bases, J lost 5 bases, and 19 bases lay in between. The CDR3 totals 16 residues. The CDR3 here is CASSYTGLVRGDTQYF. CDR3 nucleotide sequence: TGTGCCAGCAGCTACACGGGACTTGTTCGGGGAGATACGCAGTATTTT.

The genes are TRBV28 and TRBJ1-5; D remains unclear. Germline V gives CDR1 MDHEN, CDR2 SYDVKM. Between the trimmed V and J ends, which lost 5 bases and 0 bases, there was a span of 8 bases. This CDR3 is 14 amino acids long. In DNA form, the CDR3 reads TGTGCCAGCAGTGCGCAGGATAGCAATCAGCCCCAGCATTTT. Its protein product is CASSAQDSNQPQHF.

This chain connects TRBV10-3 to TRBJ2-3; 8 nucleotides match TRBD2. V lost 5 bases and J lost 5; bases outside the gene matches: 6. The CDR3 covers 14 residues. Germline V CDR1 and CDR2: ENHRY, SYGVKD. The CDR3 sequence is CAISRAGAGDTQYF. CDR3 sequence (DNA): TGTGCCATCAGTCGAGCGGGAGCGGGAGATACGCAGTATTTT.

The chain has TRBV2 and TRBJ2-5; the D is unclear. V was trimmed by 4 bases and J by 5 bases, leaving 5 bases between them. The CDR3 totals 11 residues. CDR1 and CDR2 (germline): SNHLY, FYNNEI. CDR3 DNA: TGTGCCAGCAGTGCGCAGGAGACCCAGTACTTC. Its translation: CASSAQETQYF.

The chain recombines TRBV6-5 with TRBJ1-2, with D possibly matching TRBD1 (6 bases). V gave up 0 bases and J gave up 4 bases, with 6 bases separating them. CDR1 is MNHEY and CDR2 is SVGAGI in the germline V gene. This CDR3 spans 13 amino acids. CDR3 sequence reads: CASSYSGGYGYTF. Written as DNA, the CDR3 is TGTGCCAGCAGTTACTCAGGGGGCTATGGCTACACCTTC.

This chain joins TRBV10-3 and TRBJ2-5; 9 bases line up with TRBD1. The length of the CDR3 is 12 residues. The germline CDR1 and CDR2 sequences are ENHRY and SYGVKD. Trimming took 9 bases from V and 4 from J; bases not matched to a gene: 3. CDR3 protein: CAIRDRAETQYF. Written as DNA, the CDR3 is TGTGCCATTCGGGACAGGGCAGAGACCCAGTACTTC.

The genes are TRBV14 and TRBJ2-3, with 14 positions matching TRBD2. V shed 8 bases and J 6 bases; nucleotides not matched to a gene: 10. The germline V gene encodes CDR1 SGHDN and CDR2 FVKESK. This CDR3 spans 16 amino acids. As DNA, the CDR3 is TGTGCCAGCCCCCAGGGACTAGCGGGGGATAGGGATACGCAGTATTTT. It specifies CASPQGLAGDRDTQYF. Variable domain in full (rest from reference TRBV14 and TRBJ2-3): EAGVTQFPSHSVIEKGQTVTLRCDPISGHDNLYWYRRVMGKEIKFLLHFVKESKQDESGMPNNRFLAERTGGTYSTLKVQPAELEDSGVYFCASPQGLAGDRDTQYFGPGTRLTVL.

The chain carries TRBV7-6 and TRBJ2-2; 7 bases agree with TRBD2. CDR3 length: 16 residues. Looked up from germline, CDR1 is SGHVS and CDR2 is FNYEAQ. The V gene end was trimmed by 1 base and the J gene end by 8 bases; junction bases not matched to a gene: 10. CDR3: CASSLVRDGRSGELFF. The CDR3 nucleotides read TGTGCCAGCAGCTTAGTACGGGACGGGAGGAGTGGGGAGCTGTTTTTT. The full variable domain, rest sourced from reference TRBV7-6 and TRBJ2-2, is GAGVSQSPRYKVTKRGQDVALRCDPISGHVSLYWYRQALGQGPEFLTYFNYEAQQDKSGLPNDRFSAERPEGSISTLTIQRTEQRDSAMYRCASSLVRDGRSGELFFGEGSRLTVL.

This clone showed up just a few times. The chain carries TRBV30 and TRBJ2-7; tentative D call: TRBD2 (6 bases). The CDR3 covers 11 residues. Deletions cut 3 bases from V and 9 bases from J, with 12 bases between. CDR1 is GTSNPN, CDR2 SVGIG, per germline (reference sequence). The chain's CDR3 is CAWSRTTGQYF. Written as DNA, the CDR3 is TGTGCCTGGAGCCGGACTACCGGGCAGTACTTC.

The rearrangement links TRBV27 to TRBJ2-1, with TRBD2 matching over 9 bases. The CDR3 runs to 19 residues. From germline, CDR1 is MNHEY and CDR2 SMNVEV (reference sequence). V trimming: 6 bases; J trimming: 0 bases; junction bases outside the gene matches: 15. The chain's CDR3 is CASSSIGLASLGSYNEQFF. Here the CDR3 DNA reads TGTGCCAGCAGCTCGATCGGACTAGCGTCCCTTGGCTCCTACAATGAGCAGTTCTTC.

The gene calls are TRBV4-2 and TRBJ2-1; tentatively, D is TRBD2 (6 bases). The germline V gene encodes CDR1 LGHNA and CDR2 YNFKEQ. The CDR3 contains 14 residues. The V end was cut by 2 bases, the J end by 9 bases, with 14 bases between. The CDR3 coding sequence is TGTGCCAGCAGCCAACCCGGGACTCCAGGTGAGCAGTTCTTC. Amino acids: CASSQPGTPGEQFF.

J is TRBJ1-2 and V is TRBV5-4; 9 bases agree with TRBD1. The V and J ends lost 4 bases and 8 bases, in that order; junction bases with no gene match: 15. This CDR3 comprises 16 residues. CDR1 is SGHNT, CDR2 YYREEE, per germline (reference sequence). The CDR3 nucleotides read TGTGCCAGCAGCCCGGCCAGGGACAGGGCGTATTACGGCTACACCTTC. It encodes CASSPARDRAYYGYTF.

The chain carries TRBV7-6 and TRBJ2-5; 8 bases align to TRBD2. The CDR3 contains 16 residues. Germline lookup yields CDR1 SGHVS and CDR2 FNYEAQ. V trimming: 5 bases; J trimming: 1 base; junction bases outside the gene matches: 9. The CDR3 coding sequence is TGTGCCAGCAGCCCCAGACTAGCGAGACTCCAAGAGACCCAGTACTTC. Amino acid sequence: CASSPRLARLQETQYF.

This clone was seen more than once but under ten times. The J gene is TRBJ1-4, the V gene TRBV2; 7 bases map to TRBD1. CDR1 is SNHLY, CDR2 FYNNEI, per germline. The J segment lost 4 bases and the V segment lost 6 bases, leaving 5 bases of the junction unmatched. The CDR3 length is 14 residues. CDR3 sequence reads: CASSPGQSNEKLFF. Here the CDR3 DNA reads TGTGCCAGCAGCCCGGGACAGAGTAATGAAAAACTGTTTTTT.

The V and J genes are TRBV11-2 and TRBJ2-3; TRBD2 matches 10 bases. J was trimmed by 6 bases and V by 1 base; bases with no gene match: 7. Germline V gives CDR1 SGHAT, CDR2 FQNNGV. This CDR3 region has 16 residues. Written as DNA, the CDR3 is TGTGCCAGCAGCTTAGTCCTAGCGGGAGTACTGGATACGCAGTATTTT. It translates to CASSLVLAGVLDTQYF.

The chain recombines TRBV6-5 with TRBJ2-1; 7 bases agree with TRBD1. V dropped 0 bases and J dropped 10; count of bases not matched to a gene: 12. CDR1 and CDR2 (germline): MNHEY, SVGAGI. CDR3 length equals 16 residues. CDR3 nucleotides: TGTGCCAGCAGTTACTCGAGTCTAGGGGGCTGGGACGAGCAGTTCTTC. Amino acids: CASSYSSLGGWDEQFF.

This clone was detected once. For the CDR3, the DNA is TGCGCCAGCAGGAGGACTTCCGACACAGATACGCAGTATTTT. This gives the protein CASRRTSDTDTQYF. This rearrangement joins TRBV5-1 to TRBJ2-3; possibly TRBD2 for D (5 bases). This CDR3 comprises 14 residues. Germline CDR1 SGHRS, CDR2 YFSETQ. The V gene lost 5 bases and the J gene lost 2 bases, with 12 bases spanning the gap.

The genes are TRBV27 and TRBJ2-3; D is possibly TRBD2 (6 bases). Germline CDR1 is MNHEY and CDR2 is SMNVEV (reference sequence). The ends were cut back, 6 bases at V and 2 bases at J, with 15 bases in the middle. The CDR3 contains 15 residues. CDR3 sequence (DNA): TGTGCCAGCAGCCGGTGGGCGGGGCTCACAGATACGCAGTATTTT. Encoded protein: CASSRWAGLTDTQYF.

The chain is built from TRBV28 and TRBJ1-1; D uncertain. The DNA end is a closer match to TRBJ1-6, so the J assignment may be wrong. Germline loops: CDR1 MDHEN, CDR2 SYDVKM. The CDR3 has 10 amino acids. The DNA of the CDR3 is TGTGCCAGCAGTTTAGGGGCCCTCCACTTT. Translation gives CASSLGALHF.

This chain joins TRBV5-1 and TRBJ1-2, with D maybe TRBD1 (5 bases). V lost 4 bases, J lost 8 bases, and 18 bases lay in between. Germline CDR1 SGHRS, CDR2 YFSETQ. There are 14 residues in the CDR3. CDR3 coding DNA: TGCGCCAGCAGCATCTCGAGTGGGGCAGGGGGCTACACCTTC. Translated, it gives CASSISSGAGGYTF.

The chain carries TRBV9 and TRBJ2-7; the D is unclear. V was trimmed by 2 bases and J by 3 bases, leaving 12 bases between them. The CDR3 runs 14 residues. CDR1 is SGDLS and CDR2 is YYNGEE in the germline V gene. The CDR3 DNA reads TGTGCCAGCAGCGTTTTGCCGGCTAGCTACGAGCAGTACTTC. Translated, it gives CASSVLPASYEQYF.

The chain recombines TRBV2 with TRBJ2-7, with D possibly matching TRBD2 (6 bases). The CDR3 covers 16 residues. Per the germline V gene, CDR1 is SNHLY and CDR2 is FYNNEI. The V gene lost 6 bases and the J gene lost 4 bases, with 22 bases spanning the gap. The CDR3 coding sequence is TGTGCCAGCAGCGACCCGGGGGACGGACGGCTTTACGAGCAGTACTTC. It specifies CASSDPGDGRLYEQYF.

The gene calls are TRBV7-2 and TRBJ2-7; TRBD2 agrees at 9 bases. V shed 8 bases and J 4 bases; nucleotides not matched to a gene: 9. From germline, CDR1 is SGHTA and CDR2 FQGNSA. There are 14 residues in the CDR3. The CDR3, as DNA: TGTGCCAGCGAATTGGCGGGAGGGCCTTACGAGCAGTACTTC. It is translated as CASELAGGPYEQYF.

The V gene is TRBV20-1, the J gene TRBJ2-7; D is unclear. The germline gives CDR1 DFQATT, CDR2 SNEGSKA (reference sequence). V was cut by 3 bases and J by 6 bases, with 6 bases left in between. The CDR3 covers 10 residues. The CDR3 spells CSASLPEQYF. In DNA, the CDR3 is TGCAGTGCTAGCCTCCCCGAGCAGTACTTC.